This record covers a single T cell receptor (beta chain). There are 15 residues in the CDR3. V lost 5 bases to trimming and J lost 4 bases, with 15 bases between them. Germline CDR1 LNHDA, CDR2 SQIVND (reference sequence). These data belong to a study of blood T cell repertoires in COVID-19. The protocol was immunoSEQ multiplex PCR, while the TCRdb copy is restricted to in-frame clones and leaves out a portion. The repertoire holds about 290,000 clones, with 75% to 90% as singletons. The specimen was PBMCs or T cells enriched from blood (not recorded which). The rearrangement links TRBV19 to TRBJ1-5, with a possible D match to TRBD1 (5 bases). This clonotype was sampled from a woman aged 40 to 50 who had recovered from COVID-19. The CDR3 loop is CASSPGGGPNQPQHF. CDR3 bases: TGTGCCAGTAGTCCCGGGGGGGGACCTAATCAGCCCCAGCATTTT.